Below, 31 T cell receptor beta chains from the same sample are listed, as sequenced in a study of T cell changes during pregnancy in multiple sclerosis. The data were produced by immunoSEQ multiplex PCR, yet TCRdb's version contains in-frame clones alone and is incomplete. Of approximately 70,000 clones detected, more than 85% appear once; the ten largest clones hold over 2%. This material consisted of peripheral blood, taken in the first trimester of pregnancy. Receptors were obtained from a female donor with multiple sclerosis, enrolled in a pregnancy study.

The chain employs TRBV5-1 and TRBJ1-4; TRBD1 agrees at 7 bases. Trimming took 2 bases from V and 7 from J; bases not matched to a gene: 5. The CDR3 runs 14 residues. Germline V gene sequence: CDR1 SGHRS, CDR2 YFSETQ. This chain's CDR3 is CASSLQGSSEKLFF. In DNA form, the CDR3 reads TGCGCCAGCAGCTTACAGGGGTCTAGTGAAAAACTGTTTTTT.

This chain joins TRBV6-1 and TRBJ2-5, with TRBD2 matching 8 bases. The CDR3 has 15 residues. Germline CDR1 and CDR2: MNHNS and SASEGT. V gave up 6 bases and J gave up 2 bases; unmatched junction bases: 8. CDR3 sequence: CASSVTSGPQETQYF. CDR3 DNA: TGTGCCAGCAGCGTAACTAGCGGCCCACAAGAGACCCAGTACTTC.

The chain links TRBV7-8 to TRBJ2-1; D gene unclear. The CDR3 runs to 14 residues. Germline V gene data show CDR1 as SGHVS and CDR2 as FQNEAQ. Trimming stripped 3 bases from V and 6 bases from J, with 12 bases between. CDR3 nucleotides: TGTGCCAGCAGCTTCCGGAGAAGCACCAATGAGCAGTTCTTC. Translated, it gives CASSFRRSTNEQFF. The full variable domain, rest sourced from reference TRBV7-8 and TRBJ2-1, is GAGVSQSPRYKVAKRGQDVALRCDPISGHVSLFWYQQALGQGPEFLTYFQNEAQLDKSGLPSDRFFAERPEGSVSTLKIQRTQQEDSAVYLCASSFRRSTNEQFFGPGTRLTVL.

The V call is TRBV10-3, the J call TRBJ1-5; D unresolved. Germline CDR1 is ENHRY and CDR2 is SYGVKD. CDR3 size: 15 residues. Between the trimmed V and J ends, which lost 2 bases and 4 bases, there was a span of 12 bases. In nucleotides, the CDR3 is TGTGCCATCAGTGAGAGGCAGGCTGAAAATCAGCCCCAGCATTTT. This codes for CAISERQAENQPQHF.

This rearrangement joins TRBV27 to TRBJ1-1; 9 positions agree with TRBD1. Germline-derived CDR1 and CDR2 are MNHEY and SMNVEV (reference sequence). This CDR3 has 14 residues. V dropped 6 bases and J dropped 6; count of bases not matched to a gene: 8. The CDR3 loop is CASRLRTGAPEAFF. Here the CDR3 DNA reads TGTGCCAGCAGACTCAGGACAGGGGCGCCTGAAGCTTTCTTT.

The V gene is TRBV5-6, the J gene TRBJ2-7, with TRBD2 matching over 7 bases. With 4 bases clipped from V and 6 bases from J, the junction kept 7 bases outside the gene matches. The CDR3 consists of 13 residues. Germline CDR1 and CDR2: SGHDT and YYEEEE. DNA for the CDR3: TGTGCCAGCAGCCCTGGCGGGGGTTTCGAGCAGTACTTC. Encoded protein: CASSPGGGFEQYF.

The chain employs TRBV5-1 and TRBJ2-1; 13 bases align to TRBD2. Germline V CDR1 and CDR2: SGHRS, YFSETQ. The junction had 1 base not matched to a gene; V was cut back by 0 bases and J by 4 bases. The CDR3 spans 16 residues. CDR3 in DNA: TGCGCCAGCAGCTTGGAGGGACTAGCGGGGTACAATGAGCAGTTCTTC. Its protein is CASSLEGLAGYNEQFF.

This chain joins TRBV5-4 and TRBJ2-3; D ambiguous. The CDR3 contains 14 residues. V was clipped by 4 bases and J by 5 bases, with 14 bases between them. CDR1 is SGHNT and CDR2 is YYREEE in the germline V gene (reference sequence). The CDR3 here is CASSPRLLGDTQYF. DNA for the CDR3: TGTGCCAGCAGCCCAAGACTCCTGGGAGATACGCAGTATTTT.

The count of this clone is one. This chain links TRBV19 with TRBJ1-4, with a weak D call TRBD1 (5 bases). The V and J ends lost 6 bases and 1 base respectively, with 15 bases between them. The CDR3 is made up of 16 amino acids. Germline V gene data show CDR1 as LNHDA and CDR2 as SQIVND (reference sequence). CDR3 nucleotides: TGTGCCAGTAGAGGCGGGGGTAGATTAACTAATGAAAAACTGTTTTTT. Protein sequence: CASRGGGRLTNEKLFF.

The CDR3 loop reads CASSVSADTQYF. The CDR3 DNA reads as TGTGCCAGCAGTGTTTCAGCGGATACGCAGTATTTT. V and J are TRBV2 and TRBJ2-3; D is ambiguous. The CDR3 sequence is 12 residues long. V lost 4 bases, J lost 6 bases, and 8 bases lay in between. The germline V gene encodes CDR1 SNHLY and CDR2 FYNNEI.

The chain carries TRBV19 and TRBJ1-3; weak D call: TRBD1 (5 bases). The CDR3 is 13 residues long. CDR1 and CDR2 (germline): LNHDA, SQIVND (reference sequence). Trimming pared 8 bases from V and 3 bases from J, leaving 11 bases between. Written as DNA, the CDR3 is TGTGCCAGTTCGACAGCTCTTGGAAACACCATATATTTT. It is translated as CASSTALGNTIYF.

This chain connects TRBV9 to TRBJ2-1, with 11 bases identical to TRBD2. The germline V gene has CDR1 SGDLS and CDR2 YYNGEE. This CDR3 has 19 amino acids. V trimming: 0 bases; J trimming: 3 bases; junction bases outside the gene matches: 11. In DNA, the CDR3 is TGTGCCAGCAGCGTAGATGCAGCTGCACTAGCGGGAGTCTACAATGAGCAGTTCTTC. As protein: CASSVDAAALAGVYNEQFF. Full variable domain (rest looked up from reference TRBV9 and TRBJ2-1): DSGVTQTPKHLITATGQRVTLRCSPRSGDLSVYWYQQSLDQGLQFLIQYYNGEERAKGNILERFSAQQFPDLHSELNLSSLELGDSALYFCASSVDAAALAGVYNEQFFGPGTRLTVL.

This clone was recorded once. The chain employs TRBV29-1 and TRBJ2-7; TRBD1 matches 9 bases. The germline gives CDR1 SQVTM, CDR2 ANQGSEA. Trimming at V came to 0 bases and at J to 6 bases, leaving 12 bases not matched to a gene. The length of the CDR3 is 16 residues. The CDR3 loop is CSVEDQDRTGVGEQYF. The CDR3 region has the DNA TGCAGCGTTGAAGATCAGGATAGGACAGGGGTCGGCGAGCAGTACTTC.

This clone showed up just once. The rearrangement uses TRBV18 and TRBJ1-2; 9 bases agree with TRBD1. V shed 5 bases and J 8 bases; nucleotides not matched to a gene: 15. The V gene's germline CDR1 is KGHSH and CDR2 LQKENI. CDR3 length equals 16 residues. CDR3: CASSGLRDRVSQGYTF. In nucleotides, the CDR3 is TGTGCCAGCTCAGGACTCCGGGACAGGGTTTCACAAGGCTACACCTTC.

The V call is TRBV28, the J call TRBJ2-6; TRBD1 might be the D (6 bases). The V gene's germline CDR1 is MDHEN and CDR2 SYDVKM. The CDR3 is 15 amino acids. Trimming cost V 6 bases and J 2 bases, with 11 bases left between them. The CDR3 reads CASRSTGTGANVLTF. DNA of the CDR3: TGTGCCAGCAGATCCACAGGGACTGGGGCCAACGTCCTGACTTTC.

The chain links TRBV19 to TRBJ2-1; D perhaps matches TRBD2 (6 bases). The CDR3 length is 15 residues. Trimming left V 5 bases short and J 4 bases short, with 15 bases between. Germline-derived CDR1 and CDR2 are LNHDA and SQIVND (reference sequence). This chain's CDR3 is CASSWGDGPYNEQFF. The CDR3 DNA reads as TGTGCCAGTAGTTGGGGGGATGGGCCTTACAATGAGCAGTTCTTC.

The CDR3 loop reads CASSYGPYEQYF. The CDR3 bases are TGTGCCAGCAGTTACGGGCCCTACGAGCAGTACTTC. The V gene is TRBV6-5, the J gene TRBJ2-7; D remains ambiguous. V lost 2 bases to trimming and J lost 2 bases, with 4 bases between them. Germline loops: CDR1 MNHEY, CDR2 SVGAGI. The CDR3 runs to 12 residues.

V and J are TRBV30 and TRBJ1-2; 9 nucleotides agree with TRBD1. CDR1 and CDR2 from the germline V gene are GTSNPN and SVGIG (reference sequence). The trim removed 7 bases at V and 8 bases at J, leaving 14 bases unmatched. The CDR3 is 14 amino acids. The CDR3, as DNA: TGTGCCTCACGCCGACTACAGGGGGCGCAGGGCTACACCTTC. Its protein is CASRRLQGAQGYTF.

The chain employs TRBV7-9 and TRBJ1-5; D not resolved. V was shortened by 5 bases and J by 7 bases, with 12 bases between the two germline ends. Germline V CDR1 and CDR2: SEHNR, FQNEAQ (reference sequence). The CDR3 length is 13 residues. The CDR3 spells CASSLTGEQPQHF. CDR3 nucleotides: TGTGCCAGCAGCCTTACGGGAGAGCAGCCCCAGCATTTT.

V gene TRBV18 combines with J gene TRBJ2-1; 7 bases are shared with TRBD2. The CDR3 sequence is 13 residues long. V shed 4 bases and J 8 bases; nucleotides not matched to a gene: 5. CDR1 is KGHSH and CDR2 is LQKENI in the germline V gene. Here the CDR3 reads CASSRGGGDEQFF. CDR3 in DNA: TGTGCCAGCTCACGTGGGGGGGGAGATGAGCAGTTCTTC.

This chain joins TRBV5-4 and TRBJ1-6, with TRBD1 as a possible D gene (6 bases). V was cut by 2 bases and J by 5 bases, with 17 bases left in between. The CDR3 length is 17 residues. Germline CDR1 SGHNT, CDR2 YYREEE (reference sequence). CDR3 in amino acids: CASSFINRVEDNSPLHF. CDR3 nucleotide sequence: TGTGCCAGCAGCTTTATAAACAGGGTCGAGGATAATTCACCCCTCCACTTT.

J is TRBJ2-1 and V is TRBV11-3, with TRBD2 matching 8 bases. V gave up 0 bases and J gave up 8 bases; unmatched junction bases: 12. Germline CDR1 and CDR2: SGHNT and YENEEA. The CDR3 length is 17 residues. This CDR3 is CASSLDPAGALGDEQFF. The CDR3 nucleotides read TGTGCCAGCAGCTTAGATCCAGCGGGGGCTCTAGGGGATGAGCAGTTCTTC.

The rearrangement links TRBV20-1 to TRBJ1-2, with D possibly being TRBD1 (6 bases). CDR1 is DFQATT and CDR2 is SNEGSKA in the germline V gene (reference sequence). V lost 3 bases and J 11 bases, leaving 13 bases between the germline ends. CDR3 length equals 11 residues. The CDR3 reads CSASGPGTYTF. The CDR3, as DNA: TGCAGTGCTAGCGGCCCGGGGACATACACCTTC.

This clone has only one observation. V usage is TRBV7-2 and J usage is TRBJ1-5; D not certain. CDR1 is SGHTA and CDR2 is FQGNSA in the germline V gene. The CDR3 consists of 15 residues. The V end was cut by 1 base, the J end by 0 bases, with 7 bases between. Here the CDR3 reads CASSLVSSSNQPQHF. The CDR3 DNA reads TGTGCCAGCAGCTTAGTGTCCAGTAGCAATCAGCCCCAGCATTTT.

This chain connects TRBV5-1 to TRBJ2-7, with TRBD2 matching 9 bases. V gave up 3 bases and J gave up 3 bases; unmatched junction bases: 10. Germline CDR1 reads SGHRS; CDR2 reads YFSETQ. The CDR3 totals 16 residues. Written as DNA, the CDR3 is TGCGCCAGCAGCTCCCGGGGACTAGCAGACCGCTACGAGCAGTACTTC. This translates into CASSSRGLADRYEQYF.

The V call is TRBV6-1, the J call TRBJ1-6, with 8 bases identical to TRBD1. CDR3 length: 16 amino acids. Germline loops: CDR1 MNHNS, CDR2 SASEGT. Unmatched junction bases numbered 2, after V lost 3 bases and J lost 1 base. CDR3 nucleotide sequence: TGTGCCAGCAGTGACCAGGGGGCGTCCTATAATTCACCCCTCCACTTT. It codes for CASSDQGASYNSPLHF.

The V gene is TRBV7-9, the J gene TRBJ1-2; 8 nucleotides match TRBD1. Germline V gene data show CDR1 as SEHNR and CDR2 as FQNEAQ (reference sequence). The CDR3 loop spans 16 amino acids. The J segment lost 1 base and the V segment lost 2 bases, leaving 6 bases of the junction unmatched. The CDR3 coding sequence is TGTGCCAGCAGCTTATACGGGACAGGTGATAACTATGGCTACACCTTC. As protein: CASSLYGTGDNYGYTF.

The chain joins TRBV6-1 to TRBJ2-7; 8 nucleotides agree with TRBD1. After removal of 4 bases from V and 2 bases from J, the junction contained 7 bases not matched to a gene. This CDR3 has 15 amino acids. CDR1 MNHNS and CDR2 SASEGT come from the germline V gene. CDR3 in DNA: TGTGCCAGCAGTGGGGCCGACAGGGGAACCTACGAGCAGTACTTC. Protein product: CASSGADRGTYEQYF.

This clone was detected once. The genes are TRBV29-1 and TRBJ2-5; TRBD1 matches 8 bases. CDR1 is SQVTM and CDR2 is ANQGSEA in the germline V gene. Trimming at V came to 8 bases and at J to 4 bases, leaving 12 bases not matched to a gene. The CDR3 consists of 14 residues. CDR3 bases: TGCAGCTTAACGACAGGGGAGAATAGAGAGACCCAGTACTTC. Its translation is CSLTTGENRETQYF.

This clone was seen a single time. The chain links TRBV18 to TRBJ2-2; D may be TRBD1 (6 bases). CDR1 and CDR2 (germline): KGHSH, LQKENI. The CDR3 sequence is 15 residues long. Trimming took 4 bases from V and 4 from J, leaving 13 bases between them. CDR3 sequence: CASSRTDTFTGELFF. The CDR3 region has the DNA TGTGCCAGCTCACGGACAGATACCTTCACCGGGGAGCTGTTTTTT.

The CDR3 loop reads CASSSTGDTGELFF. CDR3 coding DNA: TGTGCCAGCAGTTCGACAGGGGACACCGGGGAGCTGTTTTTT. The rearrangement joins TRBV27 to TRBJ2-2; 8 nucleotides line up with TRBD1. From germline, CDR1 is MNHEY and CDR2 SMNVEV (reference sequence). V trimming: 4 bases; J trimming: 3 bases; junction bases outside the gene matches: 1. The CDR3 has 14 amino acids.